This entry describes one T cell receptor (beta chain). The antigen remains undetermined. These data originate in a study of cytomegalovirus exposure and HLA in healthy donors. Study-level points and caveats: In a later analysis, a genetic analysis reported fewer productive-TCR N-insertions in an Asian-associated ancestry cluster than the cohort average.

PCR amplification relied on 60 Vbeta primers (plus 13 Jbeta primers). TCRdb's copy holds only in-frame clones and misses some; the assay was immunoSEQ multiplex PCR. The sample holds under 200,000 clones; 68% are singletons and the top ten take about 2.5%. The J segment lost 7 bases and the V segment lost 0 bases, leaving 16 bases of the junction unmatched. There are 19 residues in the CDR3. Per germline, CDR1 SGDLS and CDR2 YYNGEE. Source material: PBMCs. This sequence originates from a woman between 40 and 55 years old in good health and CMV-seropositive. This sequence joins TRBV9 and TRBJ2-1; 10 bases line up with TRBD2. The CDR3 bases are TGTGCCAGCAGCGTAGAGGGGCTAGCGGGGGCGTACCCTCGGAATGAGCAGTTCTTC. Protein product: CASSVEGLAGAYPRNEQFF.